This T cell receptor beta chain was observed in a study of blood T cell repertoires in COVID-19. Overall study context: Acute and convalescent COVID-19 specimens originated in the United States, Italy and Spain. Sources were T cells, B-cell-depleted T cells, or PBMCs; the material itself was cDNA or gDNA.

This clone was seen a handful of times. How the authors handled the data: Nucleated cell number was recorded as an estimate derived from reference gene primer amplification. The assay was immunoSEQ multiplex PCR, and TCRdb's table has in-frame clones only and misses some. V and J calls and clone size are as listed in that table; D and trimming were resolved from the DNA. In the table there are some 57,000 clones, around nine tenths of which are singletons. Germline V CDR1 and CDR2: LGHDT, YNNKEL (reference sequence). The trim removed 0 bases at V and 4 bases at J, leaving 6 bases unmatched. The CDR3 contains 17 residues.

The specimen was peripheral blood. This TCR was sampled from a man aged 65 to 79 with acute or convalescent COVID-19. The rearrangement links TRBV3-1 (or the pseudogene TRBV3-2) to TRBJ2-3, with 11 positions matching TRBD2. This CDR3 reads CASSQDLAGGRADTQYF. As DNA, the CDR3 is TGTGCCAGCAGCCAAGACCTAGCGGGGGGTCGAGCAGATACGCAGTATTTT.